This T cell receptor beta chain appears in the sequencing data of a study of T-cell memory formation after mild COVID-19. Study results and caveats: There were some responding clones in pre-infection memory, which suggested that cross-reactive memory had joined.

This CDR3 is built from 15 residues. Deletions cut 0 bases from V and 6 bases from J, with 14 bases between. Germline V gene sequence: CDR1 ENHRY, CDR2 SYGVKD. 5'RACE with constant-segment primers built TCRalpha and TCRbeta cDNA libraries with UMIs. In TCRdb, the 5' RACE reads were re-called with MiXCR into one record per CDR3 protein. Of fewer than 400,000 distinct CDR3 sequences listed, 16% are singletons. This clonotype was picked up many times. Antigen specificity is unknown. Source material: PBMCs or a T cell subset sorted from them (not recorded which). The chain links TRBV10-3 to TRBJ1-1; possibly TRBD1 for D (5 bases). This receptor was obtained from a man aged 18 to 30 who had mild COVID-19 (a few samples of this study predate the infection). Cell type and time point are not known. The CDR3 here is CAISESIREGPEAFF. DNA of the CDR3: TGTGCCATCAGTGAGTCGATTCGGGAGGGGCCTGAAGCTTTCTTT.